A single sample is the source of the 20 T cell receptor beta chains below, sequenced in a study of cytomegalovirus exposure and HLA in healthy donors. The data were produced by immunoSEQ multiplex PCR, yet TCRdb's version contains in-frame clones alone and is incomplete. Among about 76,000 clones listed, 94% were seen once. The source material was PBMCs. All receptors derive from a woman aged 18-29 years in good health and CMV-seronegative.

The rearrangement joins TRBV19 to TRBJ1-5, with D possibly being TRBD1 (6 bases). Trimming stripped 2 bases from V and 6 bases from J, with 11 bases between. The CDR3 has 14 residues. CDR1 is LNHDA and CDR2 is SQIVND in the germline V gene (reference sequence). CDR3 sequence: CASSIRGAGQPQHF. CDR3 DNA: TGTGCCAGTAGTATACGGGGGGCCGGTCAGCCCCAGCATTTT.

For the CDR3, the DNA is TGTGCCACCAGCAGAGAACCAACAGGGGGAGGAAACACCATATATTTT. It is translated as CATSREPTGGGNTIYF. This chain links TRBV15 with TRBJ1-3; 8 bases are a match to TRBD1. The CDR3 sequence is 16 residues long. CDR1 and CDR2 from the germline V gene are LNHNV and YYDKDF (reference sequence). V was clipped by 0 bases and J by 4 bases; unmatched bases: 5.

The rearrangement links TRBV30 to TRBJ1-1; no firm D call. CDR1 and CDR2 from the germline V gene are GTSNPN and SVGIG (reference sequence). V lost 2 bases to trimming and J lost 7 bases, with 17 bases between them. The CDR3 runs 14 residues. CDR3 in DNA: TGTGCCTGGAGTACAAAGGCCCTCGGGGATGAAGCTTTCTTT. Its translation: CAWSTKALGDEAFF.

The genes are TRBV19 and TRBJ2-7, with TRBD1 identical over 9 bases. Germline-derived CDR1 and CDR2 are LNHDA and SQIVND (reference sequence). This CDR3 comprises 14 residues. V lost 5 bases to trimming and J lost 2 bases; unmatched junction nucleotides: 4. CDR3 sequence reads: CASSSGTGTYEQYF. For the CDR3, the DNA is TGTGCCAGTAGTTCCGGGACAGGGACCTACGAGCAGTACTTC.

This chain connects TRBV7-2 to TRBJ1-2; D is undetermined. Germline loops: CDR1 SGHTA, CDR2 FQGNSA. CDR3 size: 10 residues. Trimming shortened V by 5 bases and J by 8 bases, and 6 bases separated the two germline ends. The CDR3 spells CASSTVGYTF. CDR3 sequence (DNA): TGTGCCAGCAGCACGGTCGGCTACACCTTC.

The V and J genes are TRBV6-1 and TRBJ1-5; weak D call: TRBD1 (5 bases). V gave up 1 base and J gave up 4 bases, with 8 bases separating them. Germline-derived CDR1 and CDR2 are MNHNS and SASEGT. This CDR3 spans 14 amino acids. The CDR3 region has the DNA TGTGCCAGCAGTGAAGACAGGATAAATCAGCCCCAGCATTTT. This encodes CASSEDRINQPQHF.

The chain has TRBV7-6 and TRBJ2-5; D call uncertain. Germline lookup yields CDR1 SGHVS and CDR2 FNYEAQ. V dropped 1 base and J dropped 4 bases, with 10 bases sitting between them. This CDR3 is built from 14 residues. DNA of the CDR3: TGTGCCAGCAGCTTAGGGCCAAAAAGAGAGACCCAGTACTTC. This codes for CASSLGPKRETQYF.

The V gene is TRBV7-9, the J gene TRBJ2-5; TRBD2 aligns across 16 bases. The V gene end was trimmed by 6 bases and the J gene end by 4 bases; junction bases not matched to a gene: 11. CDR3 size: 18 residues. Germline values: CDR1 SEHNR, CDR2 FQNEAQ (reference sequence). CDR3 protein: CASSGTSGGAPHLETQYF. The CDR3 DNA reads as TGTGCCAGCAGTGGGACTAGCGGGGGGGCTCCGCATTTAGAGACCCAGTACTTC.

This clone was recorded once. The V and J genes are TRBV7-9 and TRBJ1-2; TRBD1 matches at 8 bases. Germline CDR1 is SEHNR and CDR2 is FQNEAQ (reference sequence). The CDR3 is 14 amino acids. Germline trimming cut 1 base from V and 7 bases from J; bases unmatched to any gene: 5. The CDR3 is CASSLVGQGFGYTF. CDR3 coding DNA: TGTGCCAGCAGCTTAGTCGGACAGGGCTTTGGCTACACCTTC.

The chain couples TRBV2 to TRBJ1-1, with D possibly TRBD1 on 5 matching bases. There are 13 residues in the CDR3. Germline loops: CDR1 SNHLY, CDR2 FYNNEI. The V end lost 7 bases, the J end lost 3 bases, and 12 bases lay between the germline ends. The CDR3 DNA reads TGTGCCAGCACCCCAGGGTATTACACTGAAGCTTTCTTT. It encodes CASTPGYYTEAFF.

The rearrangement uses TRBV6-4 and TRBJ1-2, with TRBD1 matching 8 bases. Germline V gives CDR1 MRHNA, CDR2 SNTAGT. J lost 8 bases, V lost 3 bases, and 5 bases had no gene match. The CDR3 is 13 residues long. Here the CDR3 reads CASSEQGVGGYTF. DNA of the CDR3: TGTGCCAGCAGTGAACAGGGGGTCGGAGGCTACACCTTC.

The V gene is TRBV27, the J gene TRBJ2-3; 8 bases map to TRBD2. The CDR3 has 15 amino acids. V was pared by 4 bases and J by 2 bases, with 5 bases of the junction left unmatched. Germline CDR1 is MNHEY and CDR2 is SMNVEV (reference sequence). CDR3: CASSWRGALTDTQYF. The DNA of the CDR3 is TGTGCCAGCAGTTGGCGGGGGGCCCTCACAGATACGCAGTATTTT.

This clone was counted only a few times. The CDR3, as DNA: TGTGCCAGCAGCAGATACATGAACACTGAAGCTTTCTTT. Translated: CASSRYMNTEAFF. V is TRBV9 and J is TRBJ1-1; no definite D call. Between the trimmed V and J ends, which lost 4 bases and 0 bases, there was a span of 7 bases. CDR3 length equals 13 residues. Germline V lookup: CDR1 SGDLS, CDR2 YYNGEE. The full variable domain, rest sourced from reference TRBV9 and TRBJ1-1, is DSGVTQTPKHLITATGQRVTLRCSPRSGDLSVYWYQQSLDQGLQFLIQYYNGEERAKGNILERFSAQQFPDLHSELNLSSLELGDSALYFCASSRYMNTEAFFGQGTRLTVV.

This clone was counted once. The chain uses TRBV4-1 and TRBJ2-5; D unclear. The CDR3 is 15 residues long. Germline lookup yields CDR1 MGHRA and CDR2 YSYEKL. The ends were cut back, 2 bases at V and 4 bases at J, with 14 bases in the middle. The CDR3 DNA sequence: TGCGCCAGCAGCCAATACTTCAGGTCCGGAGAGACCCAGTACTTC. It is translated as CASSQYFRSGETQYF.

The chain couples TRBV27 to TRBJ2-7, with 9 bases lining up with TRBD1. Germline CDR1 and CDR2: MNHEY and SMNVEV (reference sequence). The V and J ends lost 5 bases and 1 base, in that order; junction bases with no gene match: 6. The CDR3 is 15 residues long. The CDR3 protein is CASSLTGTGSYEQYF. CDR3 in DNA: TGTGCCAGCAGTCTAACCGGGACAGGGTCCTACGAGCAGTACTTC.

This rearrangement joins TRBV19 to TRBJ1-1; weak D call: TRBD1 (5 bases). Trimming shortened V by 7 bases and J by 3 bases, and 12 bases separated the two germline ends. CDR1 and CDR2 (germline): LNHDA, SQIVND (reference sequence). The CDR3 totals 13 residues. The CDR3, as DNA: TGTGCCAGTAAAGGGCAGGGTGACACTGAAGCTTTCTTT. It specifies CASKGQGDTEAFF.

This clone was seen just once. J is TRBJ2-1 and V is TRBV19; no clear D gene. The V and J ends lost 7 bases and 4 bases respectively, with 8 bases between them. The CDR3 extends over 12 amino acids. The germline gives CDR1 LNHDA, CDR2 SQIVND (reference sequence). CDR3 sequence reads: CASKSTYNEQFF. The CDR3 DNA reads TGTGCCAGTAAGTCCACATACAATGAGCAGTTCTTC.

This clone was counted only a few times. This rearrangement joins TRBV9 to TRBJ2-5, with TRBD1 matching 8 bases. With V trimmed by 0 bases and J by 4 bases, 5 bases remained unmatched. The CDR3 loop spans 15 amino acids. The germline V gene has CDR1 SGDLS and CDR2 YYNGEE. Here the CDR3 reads CASSVAGTGPETQYF. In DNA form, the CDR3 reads TGTGCCAGCAGCGTAGCAGGGACAGGTCCAGAGACCCAGTACTTC.

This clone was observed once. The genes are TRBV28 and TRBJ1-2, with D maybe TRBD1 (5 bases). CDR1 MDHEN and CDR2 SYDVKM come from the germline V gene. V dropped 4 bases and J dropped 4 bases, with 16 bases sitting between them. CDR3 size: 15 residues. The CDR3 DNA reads TGTGCCAGCAGTTCCGGGGACTTAAGGGGCTATGGCTACACCTTC. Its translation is CASSSGDLRGYGYTF.

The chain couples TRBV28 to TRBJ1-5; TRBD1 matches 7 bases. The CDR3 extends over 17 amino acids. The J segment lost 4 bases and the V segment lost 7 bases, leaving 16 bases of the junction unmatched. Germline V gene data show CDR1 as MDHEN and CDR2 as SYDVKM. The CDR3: CASTPPPGQVSNQPQHF. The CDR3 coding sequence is TGTGCCAGCACTCCACCCCCCGGACAGGTGTCTAATCAGCCCCAGCATTTT.